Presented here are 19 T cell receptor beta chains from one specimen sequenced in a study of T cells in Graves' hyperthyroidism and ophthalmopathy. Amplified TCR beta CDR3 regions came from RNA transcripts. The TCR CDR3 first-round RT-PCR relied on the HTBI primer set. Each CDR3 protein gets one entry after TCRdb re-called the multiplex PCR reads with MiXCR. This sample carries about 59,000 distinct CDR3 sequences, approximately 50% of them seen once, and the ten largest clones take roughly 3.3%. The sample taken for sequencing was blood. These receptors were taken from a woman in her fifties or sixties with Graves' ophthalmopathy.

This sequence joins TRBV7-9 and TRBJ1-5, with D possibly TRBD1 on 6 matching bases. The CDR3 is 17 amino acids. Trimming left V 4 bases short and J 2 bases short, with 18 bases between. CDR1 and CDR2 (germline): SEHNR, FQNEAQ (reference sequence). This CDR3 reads CASSSSGGYVCNQPQHF. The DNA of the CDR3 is TGTGCCAGCAGCTCATCGGGGGGCTACGTGTGCAATCAGCCCCAGCATTTT.

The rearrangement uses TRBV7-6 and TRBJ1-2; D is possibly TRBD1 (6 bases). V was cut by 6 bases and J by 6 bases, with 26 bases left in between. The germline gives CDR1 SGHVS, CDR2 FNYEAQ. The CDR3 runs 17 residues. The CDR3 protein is CASRPGTGALGGDGYTF. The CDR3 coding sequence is TGTGCCAGCAGGCCAGGGACGGGGGCCCTAGGTGGTGATGGCTACACCTTC.

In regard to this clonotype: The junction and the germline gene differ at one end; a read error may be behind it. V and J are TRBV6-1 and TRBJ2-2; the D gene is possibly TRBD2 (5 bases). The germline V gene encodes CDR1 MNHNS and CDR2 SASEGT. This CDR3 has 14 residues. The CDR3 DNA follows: TGTGCCAGCTTTAGCTTGGGGATCACCGGGGAGCTGATTTTT. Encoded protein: CASFSLGITGELIF.

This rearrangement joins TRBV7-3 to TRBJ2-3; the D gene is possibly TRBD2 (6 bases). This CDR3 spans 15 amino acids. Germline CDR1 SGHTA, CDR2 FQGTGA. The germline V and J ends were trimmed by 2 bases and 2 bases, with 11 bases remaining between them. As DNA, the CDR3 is TGTGCCAGCAGCTTATACAGGCGGGACACAGATACGCAGTATTTT. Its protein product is CASSLYRRDTDTQYF.

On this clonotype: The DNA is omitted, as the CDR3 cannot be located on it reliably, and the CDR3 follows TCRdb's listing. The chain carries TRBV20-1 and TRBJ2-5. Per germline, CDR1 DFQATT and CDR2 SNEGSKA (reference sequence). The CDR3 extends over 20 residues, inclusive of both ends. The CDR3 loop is CSARDAVNYGYTFGSGTQYF.

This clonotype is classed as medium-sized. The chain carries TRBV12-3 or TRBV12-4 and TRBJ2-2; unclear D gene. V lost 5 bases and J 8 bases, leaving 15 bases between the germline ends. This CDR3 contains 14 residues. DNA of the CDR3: TGTGCCAGCAGTCCTCGGACCGCCCTGGGGGAGCTGTTTTTT. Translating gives CASSPRTALGELFF.

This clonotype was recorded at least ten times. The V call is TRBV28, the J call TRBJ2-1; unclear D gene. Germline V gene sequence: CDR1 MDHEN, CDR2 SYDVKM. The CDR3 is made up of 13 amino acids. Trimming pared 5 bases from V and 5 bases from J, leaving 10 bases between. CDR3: CASSAVHHNEQFF. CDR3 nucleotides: TGTGCCAGCAGTGCCGTCCATCACAATGAGCAGTTCTTC.

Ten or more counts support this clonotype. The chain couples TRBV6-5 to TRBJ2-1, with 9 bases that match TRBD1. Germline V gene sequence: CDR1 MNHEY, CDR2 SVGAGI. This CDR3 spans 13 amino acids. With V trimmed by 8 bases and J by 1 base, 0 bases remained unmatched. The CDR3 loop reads CASGTGSYNEQFF. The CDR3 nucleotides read TGTGCCAGCGGGACAGGGTCCTACAATGAGCAGTTCTTC.

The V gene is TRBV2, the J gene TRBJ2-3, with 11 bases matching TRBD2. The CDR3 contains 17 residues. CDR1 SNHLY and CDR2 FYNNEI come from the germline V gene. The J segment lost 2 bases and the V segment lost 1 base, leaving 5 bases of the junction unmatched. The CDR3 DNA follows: TGTGCCAGCAGTGAAGATTGGGGACTAGCGGCCACAGATACGCAGTATTTT. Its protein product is CASSEDWGLAATDTQYF.

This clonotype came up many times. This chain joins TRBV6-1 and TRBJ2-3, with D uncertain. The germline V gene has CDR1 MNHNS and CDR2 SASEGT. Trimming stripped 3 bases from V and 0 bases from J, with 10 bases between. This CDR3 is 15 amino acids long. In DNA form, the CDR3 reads TGTGCCAGCAGTGATACGCAGGCTAGCACAGATACGCAGTATTTT. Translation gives CASSDTQASTDTQYF.

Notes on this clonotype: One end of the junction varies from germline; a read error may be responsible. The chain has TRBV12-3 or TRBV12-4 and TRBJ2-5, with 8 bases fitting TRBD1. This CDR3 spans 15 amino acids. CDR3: CASSLLQGAKETQYF. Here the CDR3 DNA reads TGCGCCAGCAGTTTACTTCAGGGGGCGAAAGAGACCCAGTACTTC.

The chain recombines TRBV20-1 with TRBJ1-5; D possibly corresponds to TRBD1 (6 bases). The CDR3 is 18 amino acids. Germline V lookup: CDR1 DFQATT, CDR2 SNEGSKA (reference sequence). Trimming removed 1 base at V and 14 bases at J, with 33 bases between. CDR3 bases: TGCAGTGCTAGAGCGATAAGTCTAGTGACAGGCAAGGTCGCCTACGAGCATTTT. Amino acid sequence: CSARAISLVTGKVAYEHF.

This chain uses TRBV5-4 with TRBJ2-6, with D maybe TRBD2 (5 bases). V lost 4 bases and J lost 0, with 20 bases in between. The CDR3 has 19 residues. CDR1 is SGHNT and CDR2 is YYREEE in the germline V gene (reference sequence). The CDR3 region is CASSQHPGSCFSGANVLTF. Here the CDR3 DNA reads TGTGCCAGCAGCCAACATCCGGGGAGCTGTTTCTCTGGGGCCAACGTCCTGACTTTC.

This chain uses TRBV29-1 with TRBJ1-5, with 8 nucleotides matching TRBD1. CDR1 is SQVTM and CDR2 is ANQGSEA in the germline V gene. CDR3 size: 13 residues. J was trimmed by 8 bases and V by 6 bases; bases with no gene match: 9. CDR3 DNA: TGCAGCGTCAAATCAGGGGGCGGGGAGCCCCAGCATTTT. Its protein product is CSVKSGGGEPQHF.

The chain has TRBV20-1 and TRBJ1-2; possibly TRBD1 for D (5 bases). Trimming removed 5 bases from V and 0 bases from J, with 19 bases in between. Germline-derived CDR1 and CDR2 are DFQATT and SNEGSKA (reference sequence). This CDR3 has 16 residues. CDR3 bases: TGCAGTGCTCCCCAGGGCGGATTCGCCGCTAACTATGGCTACACCTTC. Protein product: CSAPQGGFAANYGYTF.

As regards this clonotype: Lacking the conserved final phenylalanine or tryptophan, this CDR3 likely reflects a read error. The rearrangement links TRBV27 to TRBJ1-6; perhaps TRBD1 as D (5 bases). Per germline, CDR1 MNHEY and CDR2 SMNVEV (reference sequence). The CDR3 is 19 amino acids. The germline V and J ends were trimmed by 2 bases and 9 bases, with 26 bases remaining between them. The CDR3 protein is CASSLIPPSTAGGFSPLHL. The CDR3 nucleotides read TGTGCCAGCAGTTTAATCCCCCCCTCGACAGCGGGGGGATTTTCACCCCTCCACCTT.

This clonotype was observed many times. DNA of the CDR3: TGCGCCAGCAGCCGAGACAGGGGAACGGGGACCACCGGGGAGCTGTTTTTT. Translated: CASSRDRGTGTTGELFF. This chain connects TRBV4-3 to TRBJ2-2; TRBD1 matches at 8 bases. Germline CDR1 reads LGHNA; CDR2 reads YSLEER. CDR3 length equals 17 residues. V gave up 4 bases and J gave up 4 bases; unmatched junction bases: 11.

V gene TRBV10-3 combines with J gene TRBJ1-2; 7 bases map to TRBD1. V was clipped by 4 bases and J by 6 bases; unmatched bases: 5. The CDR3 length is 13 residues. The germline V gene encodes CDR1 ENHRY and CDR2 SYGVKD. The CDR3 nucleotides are TGTGCCATCAGTGTTACAGGGGCGGATGGCTACACCTTC. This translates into CAISVTGADGYTF.

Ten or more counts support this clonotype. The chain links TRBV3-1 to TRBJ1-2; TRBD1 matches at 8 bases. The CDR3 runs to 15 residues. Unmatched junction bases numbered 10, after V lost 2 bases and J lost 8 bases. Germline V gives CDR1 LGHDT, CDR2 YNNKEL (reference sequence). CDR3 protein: CASSQSNRRTGGYTF. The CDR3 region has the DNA TGTGCCAGCAGCCAATCAAACAGGCGGACAGGGGGCTACACCTTC.